The source of this T cell receptor beta chain is a study of T-cell reconstitution after alpha-beta-depleted transplantation in children listed by TCRdb under 2016. Background for the entire study: T-cell immune reconstitution after TCRalphabeta/CD19-depleted allogeneic hematopoietic cell transplantation in children was quantitatively tracked in the study by means of TCR repertoire profiling.

This clonotype has at least ten counts. No antigen is known for it. No much larger clone is present one base from it, and per-base qualities are unavailable. V was cut back by 1 base and J by 2 bases, leaving a gap of 11 bases between them. The CDR3 covers 14 residues, taking in both the cysteine and the phenylalanine. Kept here is only the CDR3 DNA, which spans 42 bases and is read in frame from base 1. CDR1 and CDR2, per the germline V gene (reference sequence), are DFQATT and SNEGSKA. Library preparation employed PCR. Sequencing used an Illumina HiSeq 2500. To normalize quantification of the TCRbeta repertoire, the TCR libraries were built with molecular barcoding that relied on unique molecular identifiers. TCRdb reprocessing: public reads trimmed at Q25 with fastp, clones called with MiXCR, in-frame beta chains kept. Each entry is one CDR3 protein sequence, shown with its most common DNA and genes. The sample table contains over 200,000 distinct CDR3 sequences; only one count was recorded for approximately 9% of them. The ten largest clones add up to approximately 6.2% of the sample.

The sequenced sample was PBMCs from the stem cell graft donor, obtained from the stem cell graft. The receptor's source is a human donor who donated a stem cell graft to a child with acute lymphoblastic leukemia. The chain is encoded by TRBV20-1 joined to TRBJ2-5; a confident D gene designation cannot be given. The sequence in DNA is TGCAGTGCTAGAGTCCTCCAAACTCAAGAGACCCAGTACTTC. Its protein product is CSARVLQTQETQYF.